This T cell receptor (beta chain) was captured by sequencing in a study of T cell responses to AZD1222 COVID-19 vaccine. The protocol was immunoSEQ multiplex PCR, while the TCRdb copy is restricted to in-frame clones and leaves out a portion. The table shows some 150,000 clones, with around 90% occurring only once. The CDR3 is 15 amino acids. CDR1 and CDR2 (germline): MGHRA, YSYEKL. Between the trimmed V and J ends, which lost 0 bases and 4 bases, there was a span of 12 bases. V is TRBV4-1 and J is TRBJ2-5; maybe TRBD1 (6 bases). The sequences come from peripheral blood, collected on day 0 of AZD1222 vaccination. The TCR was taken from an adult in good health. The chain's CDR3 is CASSQEGLGGETQYF. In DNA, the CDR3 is TGCGCCAGCAGCCAAGAAGGGCTAGGGGGAGAGACCCAGTACTTC.